The 3 T cell receptor beta chains listed next were all sequenced from one sample in a study of Graves' ophthalmopathy and Graves' hyperthyroidism (dated by TCRdb to the late 2010s). TCRdb shows the sequencer as Illumina HiSeq 2000. For repertoire sequencing, the TCR beta CDR3 regions were amplified from RNA transcripts. HTBI primers and the Qiagen OneStep RT-PCR kit were used in a first-round RT-PCR, which was followed by a second-round multiplex PCR, size selection and purification. The public reads were run again by TCRdb, first through fastp at Q25 and then through MiXCR, and only productive beta chains were kept. Every CDR3 protein is listed once, alongside the most common genes and DNA of its rows. The table for this sample lists a few hundred thousand distinct CDR3 sequences; about a fifth of them were counted only once. The ten largest clones take up around two fifths of the sample. The source material was peripheral blood. The receptors stem from a woman between 45 and 60 years old with Graves' ophthalmopathy. Donor details come from another sample of the same person, matched by shared clones.

V usage is TRBV20-1 and J usage is TRBJ2-5; TRBD2 matches 15 bases. The V segment lost 4 bases and the J segment 5 bases; nucleotides outside the gene matches: 11. The V gene's germline CDR1 is DFQATT and CDR2 SNEGSKA (reference sequence). The CDR3 contains 17 residues. The CDR3 sequence is CSAKGTSGRITRETQYF. For the CDR3, the DNA is TGCAGTGCTAAAGGGACTAGCGGGAGGATAACCCGGGAGACCCAGTACTTC.

This clonotype was seen once. One end of the junction varies from germline; a read error may be responsible. The gene calls are TRBV19 and TRBJ2-7, with TRBD2 matching over 11 bases. The germline gives CDR1 LNHDA, CDR2 SQIVND (reference sequence). This CDR3 is built from 16 residues. CDR3 protein: CASSISGTSGLYEQSF. In nucleotides, the CDR3 is TGTGCCAGTAGTATATCCGGGACTAGCGGACTCTACGAGCAGTCCTTC. Filled out from reference TRBV19 and TRBJ2-7, the complete variable domain reads DGGITQSPKYLFRKEGQNVTLSCEQNLNHDAMYWYRQDPGQGLRLIYYSQIVNDFQKGDIAEGYSVSREKKESFPLTVTSAQKNPTAFYLCASSISGTSGLYEQSFGPGTRLTVT.

This sequence joins TRBV28 and TRBJ1-2; D uncertain. The CDR3 has 17 amino acids. The V end was cut by 4 bases, the J end by 8 bases, with 26 bases between. Per the germline V gene, CDR1 is MDHEN and CDR2 is SYDVKM. The CDR3 reads CASSSFLWRVGVDGYTF. CDR3 DNA: TGTGCCAGCAGTTCCTTCCTATGGCGGGTTGGGGTCGACGGCTACACCTTC.